Each of the 2 T cell receptor beta chains below was sequenced from the same sample in a study of blood T cell repertoires in COVID-19. Profiled with immunoSEQ multiplex PCR; TCRdb holds only in-frame clones, not every one. This sample has approximately 260,000 clones, with 90% found just once. The sample taken for sequencing was peripheral blood. These receptors were taken from an older woman with COVID-19, enrolled during active disease.

The V call is TRBV7-2, the J call TRBJ2-2, with 8 bases aligning to TRBD2. The CDR3 has 15 residues. V lost 8 bases and J lost 6; bases outside the gene matches: 11. Germline CDR1 reads SGHTA; CDR2 reads FQGNSA. CDR3 residues: CASRLGNGRAGELFF. In DNA form, the CDR3 reads TGTGCCAGCCGGTTGGGGAACGGGAGGGCCGGGGAGCTGTTTTTT.

The V call is TRBV18, the J call TRBJ2-7, with unresolved D. Germline V gene data show CDR1 as KGHSH and CDR2 as LQKENI. The CDR3 is 19 amino acids. V was trimmed by 2 bases and J by 2 bases, leaving 25 bases between them. CDR3 DNA sequence: TGTGCCAGCTCACCAATAGGAACAGTGGAACGAGAAACGCCCTACGAGCAGTACTTC. This sequence encodes CASSPIGTVERETPYEQYF.